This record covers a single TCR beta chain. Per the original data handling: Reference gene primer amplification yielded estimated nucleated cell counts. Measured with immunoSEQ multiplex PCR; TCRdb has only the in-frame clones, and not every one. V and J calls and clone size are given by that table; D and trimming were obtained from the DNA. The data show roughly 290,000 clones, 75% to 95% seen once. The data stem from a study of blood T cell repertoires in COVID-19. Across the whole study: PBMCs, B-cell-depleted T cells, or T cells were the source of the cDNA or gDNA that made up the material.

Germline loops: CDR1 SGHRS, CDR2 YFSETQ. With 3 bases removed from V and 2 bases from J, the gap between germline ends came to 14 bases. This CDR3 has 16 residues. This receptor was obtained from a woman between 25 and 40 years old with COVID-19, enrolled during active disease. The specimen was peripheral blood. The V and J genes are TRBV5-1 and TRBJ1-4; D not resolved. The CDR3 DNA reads TGCGCCAGCAGCTCGGACTCACCTCGGACTAATGAAAAACTGTTTTTT. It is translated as CASSSDSPRTNEKLFF.